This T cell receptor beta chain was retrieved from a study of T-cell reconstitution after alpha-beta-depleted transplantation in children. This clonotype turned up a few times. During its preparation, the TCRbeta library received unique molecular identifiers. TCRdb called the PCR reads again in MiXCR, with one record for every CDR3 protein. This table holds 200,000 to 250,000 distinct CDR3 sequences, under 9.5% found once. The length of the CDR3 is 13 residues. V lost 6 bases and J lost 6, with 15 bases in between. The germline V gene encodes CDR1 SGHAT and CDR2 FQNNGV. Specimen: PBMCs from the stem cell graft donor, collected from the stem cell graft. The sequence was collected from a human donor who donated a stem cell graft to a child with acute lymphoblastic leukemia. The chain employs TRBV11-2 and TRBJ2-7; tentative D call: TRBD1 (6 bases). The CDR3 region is CASSYTDRSEQYF. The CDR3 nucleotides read TGTGCCAGCAGTTACACTGACAGGTCCGAGCAGTACTTC. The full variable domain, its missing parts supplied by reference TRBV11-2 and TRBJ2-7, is EAGVAQSPRYKIIEKRQSVAFWCNPISGHATLYWYQQILGQGPKLLIQFQNNGVVDDSQLPKDRFSAERLKGVDSTLKIQPAKLEDSAVYLCASSYTDRSEQYFGPGTRLTVT.